This TCR beta chain was profiled in a study of T cell clonotyping in hematopoietic cell transplantation. Study context: Recipient samples before transplant were obtained post-cytoreduction. Findings of the study overall: Few recipient clonotypes overlapped donors; over 97% were de novo at given depth. Broader posttransplant TCR repertoire diversity was predicted by graft donor and pretransplant recipient Inverse Simpson Index values.

Profiling relied on immunoSEQ multiplex PCR, and the TCRdb table lists in-frame clones only, not all of them. The sample lists tens of thousands of clones; 90% to 96% were seen once. Concerning this clone: Its target is unknown.

This CDR3 spans 12 amino acids. Per the germline V gene, CDR1 is GTSNPN and CDR2 is SVGIG (reference sequence). V was clipped by 5 bases and J by 1 base, with 9 bases between them. The sample's time point: recipient sample about 28 days before transplant, after cytoreduction. Recipient blood drawn about 28 days pretransplant and days 30, 100, 180 after. The receptor was derived from a woman aged 45-65 years with acute myeloid leukemia. Some clones in this sample may be carry-over from other donors' samples. J is TRBJ2-7 and V is TRBV30; D gene ambiguous. The sequencing here drew on peripheral blood mononuclear cells, taken before stem cell transplant. The CDR3, as DNA: TGTGCCTGGGCTACCGAGTCCTACGAGCAGTACTTC. Protein sequence: CAWATESYEQYF.